This T cell receptor (beta chain) was captured in a study of CD8+ T cells in alopecia areata. Study overall: Each of the treated patients was given oral tofacitinib, 5 to 10 mg twice daily, for moderate-to-severe alopecia areata. General study results and limits: On tofacitinib, scalp clonality and expanded CD8+ clones among top 100 fell significantly. It was lesional scalp, especially alopecia totalis/universalis, that showed higher clonality than normal scalp.

Indicated treatment: oral pan-JAK inhibitor, 5-10 mg twice daily. Samples from alopecia areata patients were lesional scalp punch biopsies and peripheral blood. There are 16 residues in the CDR3. Germline loops: CDR1 SQVTM, CDR2 ANQGSEA. V dropped 7 bases and J dropped 1; count of bases not matched to a gene: 6. After isolation, RNA underwent reverse transcription to generate cDNA as the sequencing template. The protocol was immunoSEQ multiplex PCR, while the TCRdb copy is restricted to in-frame clones and leaves out a portion. The sample records roughly 110,000 clones, roughly 50% being singletons. This clone was detected a few times. Antigen unknown.

The receptor was derived from a human donor with alopecia areata. The chain carries TRBV29-1 and TRBJ2-6; TRBD2 matches at 11 bases. Specimen: CD8+ T cells sorted from blood, collected at week 24, from a patient treated with tofacitinib. The CDR3 DNA follows: TGCAGCGCTCTAGCGGGGGGAGGATCTGGGGCCAACGTCCTGACTTTC. Its protein is CSALAGGGSGANVLTF.